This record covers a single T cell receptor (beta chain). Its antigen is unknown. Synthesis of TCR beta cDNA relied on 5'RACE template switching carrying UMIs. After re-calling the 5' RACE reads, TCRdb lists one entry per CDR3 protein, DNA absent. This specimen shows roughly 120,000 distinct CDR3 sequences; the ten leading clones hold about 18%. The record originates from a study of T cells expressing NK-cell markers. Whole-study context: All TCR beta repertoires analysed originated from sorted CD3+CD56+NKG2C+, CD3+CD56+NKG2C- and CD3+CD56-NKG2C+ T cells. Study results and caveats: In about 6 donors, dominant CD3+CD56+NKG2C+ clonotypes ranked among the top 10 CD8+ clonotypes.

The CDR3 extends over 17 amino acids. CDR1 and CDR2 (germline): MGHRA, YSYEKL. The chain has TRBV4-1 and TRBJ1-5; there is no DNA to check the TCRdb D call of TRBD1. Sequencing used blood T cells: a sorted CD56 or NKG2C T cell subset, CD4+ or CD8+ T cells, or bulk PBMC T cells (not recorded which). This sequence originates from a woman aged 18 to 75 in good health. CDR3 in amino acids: CASSQSSTGLGNQPQHF.